This paragraph covers one T cell receptor (beta chain) sequence. This CDR3 comprises 12 residues. Trimming removed 3 bases from V and 2 bases from J, with 8 bases in between. Per germline, CDR1 SQVTM and CDR2 ANQGSEA. These data originate in a study of CD8 T cells in Susac syndrome. When the RNA was reverse transcribed, random hexamers were used with an input of about 0.5 to 1 ug. One entry per CDR3 protein, called by TCRdb with MiXCR from the immunoSEQ multiplex PCR reads. The sample contains about 130,000 distinct CDR3 sequences, around 94% of which appear only once. TEMRA cells were FACS-enriched, and CD8+ and CD4+ T cells were isolated negatively.

The sequence was collected from a human donor with multiple sclerosis. Sample: CD4+ T cells from PBMCs. This rearrangement joins TRBV29-1 to TRBJ2-7; a possible D gene is TRBD2 (6 bases). The CDR3 spells CSVEEGTYEQYF. For the CDR3, the DNA is TGCAGCGTTGAGGAGGGGACCTACGAGCAGTACTTC.